Given below is one TCR beta chain in context. What it binds is unknown. The treatment here: oral pan-JAK inhibitor, 5-10 mg twice daily. The sample belongs to a study of CD8+ T cells in alopecia areata. For the study at large: Scoring of severity for treated patients was based on percentage of affected scalp area.

Study-wide findings and caveats: Only one nonresponder was present, which leaves the link between baseline CD8+ expansion and response uncertain. In scalp samples, resident alphabeta T cells of normal skin are also sequenced.

In germline, CDR1 is LNHNV, CDR2 YYDKDF (reference sequence). There are 14 residues in the CDR3. V was clipped by 1 base and J by 2 bases, with 8 bases between them. After isolation, RNA underwent reverse transcription to generate cDNA as the sequencing template. Sequenced by immunoSEQ multiplex PCR; TCRdb stores in-frame clones only, minus some. The data contain about 76,000 clones, roughly 70% of them singletons. The sequences come from CD8+ T cells sorted from blood, collected at week 24, from a patient treated with tofacitinib. The TCR sequence derives from a human donor with alopecia areata. The chain links TRBV15 to TRBJ2-5, with D unclear. CDR3 in amino acids: CATSRVNPQETQYF. CDR3 DNA sequence: TGTGCCACCAGCAGAGTTAACCCACAAGAGACCCAGTACTTC.